Reported below is one T cell receptor beta chain. Original methodology: It was from CDR3 differences across clinicopathological groups that a distant-metastasis classifier for papillary thyroid cancer was built. TCRdb reanalyzed the PCR reads with MiXCR. V and J calls and clone size were set by TCRdb, not the authors. The sample consists of about 35,000 clones, 19% of them appearing once. The data were obtained in a study of metastatic and nonmetastatic thyroid tumors. Every patient underwent thyroid surgery untreated. Trimming took off 8 bases at V and 7 bases at J, with 21 bases between the two ends. There are 14 residues in the CDR3. Germline V gene lookup returns CDR1 DFQATT and CDR2 SNEGSKA (reference sequence).

The gene calls are TRBV20-1 and TRBJ2-1; TRBD1 is a possible D gene (6 bases). Sequencing was performed on blood. This receptor was obtained from a female donor with papillary thyroid cancer or a benign thyroid nodule (not recorded which). Some clones in this sample may be carry-over from other donors' samples. The CDR3 region is CSWGSRGSTNEQFF. CDR3 bases: TGCAGTTGGGGATCTAGGGGGTCGACGAATGAGCAGTTCTTC.